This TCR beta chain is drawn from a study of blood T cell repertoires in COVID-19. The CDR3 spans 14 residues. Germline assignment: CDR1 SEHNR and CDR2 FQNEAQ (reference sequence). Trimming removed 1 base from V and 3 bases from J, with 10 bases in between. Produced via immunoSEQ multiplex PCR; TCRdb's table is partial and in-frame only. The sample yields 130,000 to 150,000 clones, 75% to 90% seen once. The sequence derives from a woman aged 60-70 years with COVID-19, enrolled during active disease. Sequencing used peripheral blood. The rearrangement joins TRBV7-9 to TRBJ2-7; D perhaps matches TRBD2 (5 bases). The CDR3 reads CASSLGGLLYEQYF. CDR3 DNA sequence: TGTGCCAGCAGCTTAGGTGGACTTCTCTACGAGCAGTACTTC.